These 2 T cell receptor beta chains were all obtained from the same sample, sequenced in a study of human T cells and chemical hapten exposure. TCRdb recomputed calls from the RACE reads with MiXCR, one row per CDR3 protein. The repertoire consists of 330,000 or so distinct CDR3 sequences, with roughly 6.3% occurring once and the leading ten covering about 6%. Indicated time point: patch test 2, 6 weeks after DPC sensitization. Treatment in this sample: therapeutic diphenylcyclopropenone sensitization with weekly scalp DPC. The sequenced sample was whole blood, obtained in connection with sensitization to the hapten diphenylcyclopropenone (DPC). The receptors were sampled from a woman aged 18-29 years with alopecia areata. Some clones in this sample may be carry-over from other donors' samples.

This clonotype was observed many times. CDR3 in DNA: TGTGCCAGCCGCGAGGGAGTTCAGCCCCAGCATTTT. It yields the protein CASREGVQPQHF. This chain links TRBV12-3 or TRBV12-4 with TRBJ1-5, with no clear D. The V and J ends lost 8 bases and 6 bases respectively, with 11 bases between them. There are 12 residues in the CDR3.

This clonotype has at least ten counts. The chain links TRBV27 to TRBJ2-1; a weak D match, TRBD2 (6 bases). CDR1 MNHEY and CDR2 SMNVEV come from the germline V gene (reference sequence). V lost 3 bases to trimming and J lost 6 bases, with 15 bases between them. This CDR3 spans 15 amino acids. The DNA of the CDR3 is TGTGCCAGCAGTTTTCGGGGGACTGGAGTCAATGAGCAGTTCTTC. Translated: CASSFRGTGVNEQFF.